This entry lists 30 T cell receptor beta chains sequenced from one sample in a study of T cell repertoires in aging, cancer and after chemotherapy. Amplification of TCR beta used genomic DNA extracted from peripheral blood. A mixed TRB-A/B primer pool amplified rearranged TRB by multiplex touch-down PCR. TCRdb reprocessed the multiplex PCR reads with MiXCR, giving one entry per CDR3 protein. This repertoire shows roughly 12,000 distinct CDR3 sequences, roughly a quarter found once; its top ten account for about 2.1%. Source material: blood. The receptors derive from a human donor in good health.

The rearrangement joins TRBV5-1 to TRBJ2-2, with D possibly TRBD1 on 5 matching bases. Germline V gives CDR1 SGHRS, CDR2 YFSETQ. The CDR3 extends over 16 amino acids. V shed 1 base and J shed 1 base, with 11 bases lying between them. CDR3 region: CASSLRRQGNTGELFF. CDR3 nucleotide sequence: TGCGCCAGCAGCTTGCGTCGGCAGGGGAACACCGGGGAGCTGTTTTTT.

By proportion, this clonotype is medium-sized (0.01 to 0.1%). The chain carries TRBV30 and TRBJ2-7; D unresolved. Trimming shortened V by 1 base and J by 4 bases, and 5 bases separated the two germline ends. Germline V CDR1 and CDR2: GTSNPN, SVGIG (reference sequence). The CDR3 length is 11 residues. CDR3 in amino acids: CAWSEGYEQYF. In DNA, the CDR3 is TGTGCCTGGAGTGAGGGTTACGAGCAGTACTTC. Variable domain in full (rest from reference TRBV30 and TRBJ2-7): SQTIHQWPATLVQPVGSPLSLECTVEGTSNPNLYWYRQAAGRGLQLLFYSVGIGQISSEVPQNLSASRPQDRQFILSSKKLLLSDSGFYLCAWSEGYEQYFGPGTRLTVT.

The rearrangement uses TRBV5-6 and TRBJ2-1; 9 nucleotides line up with TRBD1. Germline CDR1 SGHDT, CDR2 YYEEEE. With 3 bases clipped from V and 1 base from J, the junction kept 5 bases outside the gene matches. This CDR3 is built from 16 residues. DNA for the CDR3: TGTGCCAGCAGCTCCCGGGACAGGGTATCCTACAATGAGCAGTTCTTC. This gives the protein CASSSRDRVSYNEQFF.

V and J are TRBV9 and TRBJ2-3, with 15 bases aligning to TRBD2. The CDR3 length is 18 residues. V was pared by 4 bases and J by 1 base, with 7 bases of the junction left unmatched. Per the germline V gene, CDR1 is SGDLS and CDR2 is YYNGEE. The DNA of the CDR3 is TGTGCCAGCAGCCCGTCCGGGACTAGCGGGGGGCGCACAGATACGCAGTATTTT. This gives the protein CASSPSGTSGGRTDTQYF. The full variable domain, its missing parts supplied by reference TRBV9 and TRBJ2-3, is DSGVTQTPKHLITATGQRVTLRCSPRSGDLSVYWYQQSLDQGLQFLIQYYNGEERAKGNILERFSAQQFPDLHSELNLSSLELGDSALYFCASSPSGTSGGRTDTQYFGPGTRLTVL.

V usage is TRBV20-1 and J usage is TRBJ2-7; 7 nucleotides agree with TRBD2. This CDR3 spans 12 amino acids. V trimming: 6 bases; J trimming: 6 bases; junction bases outside the gene matches: 8. From germline, CDR1 is DFQATT and CDR2 SNEGSKA (reference sequence). The CDR3 DNA reads TGCAGTGCCAGCCGGGGGGAGGCCGAGCAGTACTTC. Translated: CSASRGEAEQYF.

This clonotype turned up a few times. The CDR3 DNA reads TGTGCCAGCAGCTACGGACAGGGGGGACGAGAGACCCAGTACTTC. Its translation is CASSYGQGGRETQYF. The chain recombines TRBV5-5 with TRBJ2-5; TRBD1 agrees at 10 bases. J was trimmed by 4 bases and V by 3 bases; bases with no gene match: 6. Germline V gene sequence: CDR1 SGHKS, CDR2 YYEKEE (reference sequence). The CDR3 runs to 15 residues.

V is TRBV11-1 and J is TRBJ2-5, with D uncertain. The V gene's germline CDR1 is SGHAT and CDR2 FQDESV (reference sequence). The germline V and J ends were trimmed by 5 bases and 2 bases, with 6 bases remaining between them. The CDR3 loop spans 12 amino acids. The CDR3 is CASSDFQETQYF. The CDR3 DNA reads TGTGCCAGCAGCGACTTTCAAGAGACCCAGTACTTC.

This clonotype is deemed medium-sized (0.01 to 0.1%). The chain recombines TRBV30 with TRBJ1-1; weak D call: TRBD1 (6 bases). The CDR3 loop spans 13 amino acids. V was pared by 0 bases and J by 4 bases, with 9 bases between. The germline V gene has CDR1 GTSNPN and CDR2 SVGIG (reference sequence). The CDR3 is CAWSVTGTTEAFF. As DNA, the CDR3 is TGTGCCTGGAGTGTAACAGGGACCACTGAAGCTTTCTTT.

The V gene is TRBV4-3, the J gene TRBJ2-7; D gene unclear. Trimming removed 3 bases from V and 0 bases from J, with 9 bases in between. The CDR3 has 14 amino acids. The germline CDR1 and CDR2 sequences are LGHNA and YSLEER. The CDR3 region is CASSHQISSYEQYF. The CDR3 DNA sequence: TGCGCCAGCAGCCACCAAATTTCCTCCTACGAGCAGTACTTC.

In its sample, this clonotype was seen a few times. The chain is built from TRBV6-6 and TRBJ2-6; 7 bases map to TRBD2. The CDR3 extends over 15 amino acids. The J segment lost 1 base and the V segment lost 6 bases, leaving 3 bases of the junction unmatched. CDR1 and CDR2 (germline): MNHNY, SVGAGI (reference sequence). The CDR3, as DNA: TGTGCCAGCAGGCCCGGGGGGTCTGGGGCCAACGTCCTGACTTTC. Its translation: CASRPGGSGANVLTF.

By sample fraction, this clonotype is medium-sized (0.01 to 0.1%). The rearrangement joins TRBV20-1 to TRBJ1-6, with 7 nucleotides matching TRBD1. With V trimmed by 3 bases and J by 9 bases, 8 bases remained unmatched. The germline V gene has CDR1 DFQATT and CDR2 SNEGSKA (reference sequence). This CDR3 region has 14 residues. In DNA form, the CDR3 reads TGCAGTGCTAGTCAGGGGGGGGGAAGTTCACCCCTCCACTTT. Encoded protein: CSASQGGGSSPLHF.

This clonotype was recorded a few times. The rearrangement joins TRBV5-4 to TRBJ2-7; 8 bases fit TRBD1. The CDR3 runs 15 residues. The V and J ends lost 0 bases and 7 bases, in that order; junction bases with no gene match: 9. Per the germline V gene, CDR1 is SGHNT and CDR2 is YYREEE (reference sequence). CDR3 region: CASSLGWTGPREQYF. CDR3 nucleotides: TGTGCCAGCAGCTTGGGCTGGACAGGGCCAAGGGAGCAGTACTTC.

This clonotype showed up just a few times. The rearrangement links TRBV11-2 to TRBJ1-4, with D possibly matching TRBD1 (6 bases). Trimming shortened V by 9 bases and J by 6 bases, and 17 bases separated the two germline ends. The CDR3 runs 14 residues. The germline gives CDR1 SGHAT, CDR2 FQNNGV. The CDR3 loop reads CASFGGVEDEKLFF. As DNA, the CDR3 is TGTGCCAGTTTCGGGGGCGTGGAGGATGAAAAACTGTTTTTT.

The chain combines TRBV4-2 with TRBJ2-3; D is unclear. Trimming cost V 0 bases and J 2 bases, with 12 bases left between them. Per the germline V gene, CDR1 is LGHNA and CDR2 is YNFKEQ. This CDR3 contains 16 residues. The CDR3 sequence is CASSQENQPATDTQYF. The DNA for the CDR3 is TGTGCCAGCAGCCAAGAGAACCAGCCTGCCACAGATACGCAGTATTTT.

The CDR3 bases are TGCAGTGCTGGGACAGGGCCCTTGAACACTGAAGCTTTCTTT. This sequence encodes CSAGTGPLNTEAFF. The chain has TRBV20-1 and TRBJ1-1, with 9 bases fitting TRBD1. With V trimmed by 5 bases and J by 0 bases, 4 bases remained unmatched. The CDR3 is 14 amino acids. Germline-derived CDR1 and CDR2 are DFQATT and SNEGSKA (reference sequence).

This rearrangement joins TRBV6-6 to TRBJ2-2, with a possible D match to TRBD1 (6 bases). CDR1 and CDR2 from the germline V gene are MNHNY and SVGAGI (reference sequence). Between the trimmed V and J ends, which lost 3 bases and 2 bases, there was a span of 19 bases. The CDR3 consists of 18 residues. CDR3 sequence reads: CASSYIPPGTLNTGELFF. The DNA of the CDR3 is TGTGCCAGCAGTTATATCCCTCCCGGGACACTAAACACCGGGGAGCTGTTTTTT.

The gene calls are TRBV6-6 and TRBJ1-1; D is unresolved. The germline V gene has CDR1 MNHNY and CDR2 SVGAGI (reference sequence). This CDR3 is built from 11 residues. Between the trimmed V and J ends, which lost 3 bases and 7 bases, there was a span of 6 bases. In DNA form, the CDR3 reads TGTGCCAGCAGTTATCGGGATGAAGCTTTCTTT. This sequence encodes CASSYRDEAFF.

This clonotype was counted only a few times. The DNA for the CDR3 is TGTGCCAGCAGTCCGAGCTCCTACGAGCAGTACTTC. Translating gives CASSPSSYEQYF. The rearrangement joins TRBV27 to TRBJ2-7; D uncertain. Germline lookup yields CDR1 MNHEY and CDR2 SMNVEV (reference sequence). This CDR3 spans 12 amino acids. V lost 5 bases to trimming and J lost 0 bases, with 5 bases between them.

V is TRBV20-1 and J is TRBJ2-1; D remains ambiguous. The CDR3 totals 13 residues. V shed 2 bases and J shed 3 bases, with 8 bases lying between them. Germline CDR1 is DFQATT and CDR2 is SNEGSKA (reference sequence). The CDR3 spells CSARPTDYNEQFF. Here the CDR3 DNA reads TGCAGTGCTAGACCGACGGACTACAATGAGCAGTTCTTC.

This clonotype is medium-sized by share. The chain uses TRBV27 and TRBJ1-1; the D is unclear. V was clipped by 4 bases and J by 8 bases, with 8 bases between them. Germline V gene data show CDR1 as MNHEY and CDR2 as SMNVEV (reference sequence). The CDR3 contains 11 residues. CDR3 amino acids: CASSYGREAFF. The CDR3 nucleotides read TGTGCCAGCAGTTATGGGCGAGAAGCTTTCTTT.

The V and J genes are TRBV30 and TRBJ2-5, with TRBD2 matching over 13 bases. CDR3 length: 16 amino acids. The ends lost 4 bases at V and 4 bases at J; junction bases unmatched: 9. From germline, CDR1 is GTSNPN and CDR2 SVGIG (reference sequence). Here the CDR3 DNA reads TGTGCCTGGACCCAGACTAGCGGGGGGCCAGGAGAGACCCAGTACTTC. The encoded protein is CAWTQTSGGPGETQYF.

This clonotype occurred a few times. V gene TRBV7-2 combines with J gene TRBJ2-3; TRBD2 agrees at 10 bases. Germline V gene data show CDR1 as SGHTA and CDR2 as FQGNSA. The length of the CDR3 is 18 residues. The V and J ends lost 0 bases and 1 base, in that order; junction bases with no gene match: 7. CDR3 amino acids: CASSLARAGGPRTDTQYF. The DNA for the CDR3 is TGTGCCAGCAGCTTAGCGAGAGCGGGGGGGCCCCGCACAGATACGCAGTATTTT.

V and J are TRBV19 and TRBJ1-1; D is ambiguous. Germline V lookup: CDR1 LNHDA, CDR2 SQIVND (reference sequence). The CDR3 sequence is 14 residues long. Trimming removed 5 bases from V and 0 bases from J, with 10 bases in between. The chain's CDR3 is CASSPRALNTEAFF. Here the CDR3 DNA reads TGTGCCAGTAGTCCGCGGGCTCTGAACACTGAAGCTTTCTTT.

For this clonotype: A read error may explain this, as a much larger clone is one base away. This chain uses TRBV30 with TRBJ1-6, with TRBD1 as a possible D gene (6 bases). The CDR3 spans 13 residues. The V and J ends lost 3 bases and 14 bases respectively, with 17 bases between them. The germline CDR1 and CDR2 sequences are GTSNPN and SVGIG (reference sequence). The DNA for the CDR3 is TGTGCCTGGAGCACAGGGTTGGGGGAATCCCTCCACTTT. It is translated as CAWSTGLGESLHF.

This clonotype came up a few times. The CDR3 is CASSPGQYNSPLHF. As DNA, the CDR3 is TGTGCCAGCTCACCTGGGCAGTATAATTCACCCCTCCACTTT. The genes are TRBV18 and TRBJ1-6, with D uncertain. Germline V gives CDR1 KGHSH, CDR2 LQKENI. The CDR3 has 14 amino acids. V shed 3 bases and J shed 4 bases, with 7 bases lying between them.

The J gene is TRBJ2-3, the V gene TRBV11-3, with D tentatively TRBD1 or TRBD2 (5 bases each). The CDR3 spans 16 residues. V was cut by 5 bases and J by 2 bases, with 17 bases left in between. Germline V gives CDR1 SGHNT, CDR2 YENEEA. CDR3 sequence (DNA): TGTGCCAGCAGCCATTGGGACGGAGGACACACAGATACGCAGTATTTT. Its protein product is CASSHWDGGHTDTQYF.

Judged by abundance, this clonotype is medium-sized. The V gene is TRBV27, the J gene TRBJ2-3, with TRBD1 matching 7 bases. Trimming at V came to 7 bases and at J to 1 base, leaving 8 bases not matched to a gene. The CDR3 has 15 amino acids. Looked up from germline, CDR1 is MNHEY and CDR2 is SMNVEV (reference sequence). The CDR3 region has the DNA TGTGCCAGCACCACAGGAACAGGGGGCACAGATACGCAGTATTTT. This encodes CASTTGTGGTDTQYF.

In this sample, this clonotype is medium-sized. The chain has TRBV29-1 and TRBJ2-7; D remains ambiguous. Germline V gene sequence: CDR1 SQVTM, CDR2 ANQGSEA. V gave up 6 bases and J gave up 2 bases, with 8 bases separating them. CDR3 size: 11 residues. The CDR3 bases are TGCAGCGTCTCATGGACCTACGAGCAGTACTTC. Translating it yields CSVSWTYEQYF.

This clonotype is labeled medium-sized. The CDR3 region has the DNA TGTGCCAGCAGCCCAGACAGGCGGGGATATGGCTACACCTTC. Translation: CASSPDRRGYGYTF. The V call is TRBV12-3 or TRBV12-4, the J call TRBJ1-2; D is possibly TRBD1 (6 bases). The length of the CDR3 is 14 residues. V gave up 6 bases and J gave up 5 bases, with 16 bases separating them.

Relative to its sample, this clonotype is medium-sized. The V call is TRBV19, the J call TRBJ1-2, with 9 bases fitting TRBD1. The V gene end was trimmed by 2 bases and the J gene end by 3 bases; junction bases not matched to a gene: 13. This CDR3 has 18 residues. Germline CDR1 LNHDA, CDR2 SQIVND (reference sequence). The CDR3 sequence: CASSIIFLTGGRDYGYTF. The CDR3, as DNA: TGTGCCAGTAGTATAATCTTTCTCACAGGGGGCAGGGACTATGGCTACACCTTC.